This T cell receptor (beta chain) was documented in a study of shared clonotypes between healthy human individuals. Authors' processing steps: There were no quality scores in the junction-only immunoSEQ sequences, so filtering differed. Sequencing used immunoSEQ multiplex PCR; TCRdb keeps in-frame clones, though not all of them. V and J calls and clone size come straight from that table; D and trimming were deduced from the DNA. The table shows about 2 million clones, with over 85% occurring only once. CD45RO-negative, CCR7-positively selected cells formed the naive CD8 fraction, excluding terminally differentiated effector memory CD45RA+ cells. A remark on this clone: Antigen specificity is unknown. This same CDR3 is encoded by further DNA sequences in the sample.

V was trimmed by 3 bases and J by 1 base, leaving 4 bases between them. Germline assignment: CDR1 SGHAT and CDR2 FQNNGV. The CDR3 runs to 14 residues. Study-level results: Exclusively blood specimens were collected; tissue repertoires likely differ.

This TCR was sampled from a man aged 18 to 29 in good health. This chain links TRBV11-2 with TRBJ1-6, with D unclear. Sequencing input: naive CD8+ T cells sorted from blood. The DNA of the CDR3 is TGTGCCAGCAGCTTGGGTTCCTATAATTCACCCCTCCACTTT. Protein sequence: CASSLGSYNSPLHF.